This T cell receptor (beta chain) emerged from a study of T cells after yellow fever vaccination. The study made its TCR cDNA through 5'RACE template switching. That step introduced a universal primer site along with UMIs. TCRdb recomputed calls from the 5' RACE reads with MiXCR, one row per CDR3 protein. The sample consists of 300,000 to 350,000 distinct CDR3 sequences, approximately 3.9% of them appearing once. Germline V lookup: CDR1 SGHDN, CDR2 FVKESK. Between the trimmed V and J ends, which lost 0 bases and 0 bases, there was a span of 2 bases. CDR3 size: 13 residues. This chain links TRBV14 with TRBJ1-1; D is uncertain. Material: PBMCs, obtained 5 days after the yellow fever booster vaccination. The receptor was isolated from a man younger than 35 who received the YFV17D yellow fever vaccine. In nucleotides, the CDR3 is TGTGCCAGCAGCCAAGAGATGAACACTGAAGCTTTCTTT. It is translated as CASSQEMNTEAFF.